The 14 T cell receptor beta chains given below trace back to one sample, sequenced in a study of T cell responses to AZD1222 COVID-19 vaccine. This table comes from immunoSEQ multiplex PCR, and its TCRdb copy is limited to in-frame clones, with some not included. The top ten clones hold 6.5% to 8.5% of a sample with 53,000 or so clones, approximately 86% of them seen once. The sample was peripheral blood, taken 28 days after the second AZD1222 dose. The origin of the receptors is an adult who received the AZD1222 COVID-19 vaccine.

The chain carries TRBV5-1 and TRBJ2-1; 12 bases are a match to TRBD1. In germline, CDR1 is SGHRS, CDR2 YFSETQ. CDR3 length: 15 amino acids. J was trimmed by 8 bases and V by 2 bases; bases with no gene match: 5. This CDR3 is CASSFRGTGGDEQFF. The DNA of the CDR3 is TGCGCCAGCAGCTTCAGGGGGACAGGGGGCGATGAGCAGTTCTTC.

The chain couples TRBV4-3 to TRBJ1-2; D remains ambiguous. The germline V gene encodes CDR1 LGHNA and CDR2 YSLEER. CDR3 length equals 15 residues. V lost 1 base and J lost 0, with 9 bases in between. CDR3 amino acids: CASSQGKGPNYGYTF. In DNA, the CDR3 is TGCGCCAGCAGCCAAGGGAAGGGCCCTAACTATGGCTACACCTTC.

The J gene is TRBJ2-5, the V gene TRBV18; D is perhaps TRBD1 (5 bases). The CDR3 sequence is 15 residues long. Trimming took 2 bases from V and 2 from J, leaving 12 bases between them. Germline-derived CDR1 and CDR2 are KGHSH and LQKENI. CDR3 sequence reads: CASSPLGRTQETQYF. The CDR3 nucleotides read TGTGCCAGCTCACCATTGGGCAGGACACAAGAGACCCAGTACTTC.

This clone was counted once. The chain carries TRBV24-1 and TRBJ2-2, with 7 bases that match TRBD1. The CDR3 contains 16 residues. Germline values: CDR1 KGHDR, CDR2 SFDVKD. V lost 4 bases, J lost 2 bases, and 6 bases stayed unmatched. The CDR3 here is CATSDPDRVNTGELFF. CDR3 coding DNA: TGTGCCACCAGTGACCCAGACAGGGTCAACACCGGGGAGCTGTTTTTT.

V and J are TRBV9 and TRBJ2-5; 8 bases are shared with TRBD1. J gave up 7 bases and V 2 bases, and 13 bases lay outside the gene matches. Germline CDR1 and CDR2: SGDLS and YYNGEE. The CDR3 sequence is 16 residues long. Here the CDR3 reads CASSVYTRTGWGTQYF. For the CDR3, the DNA is TGTGCCAGCAGCGTCTACACTAGGACAGGGTGGGGGACCCAGTACTTC.

This rearrangement joins TRBV12-3 or TRBV12-4 to TRBJ2-5; no firm D call. CDR3 length: 13 amino acids. V lost 5 bases and J 5 bases, leaving 12 bases between the germline ends. The CDR3 sequence: CASSTTNVETQYF. CDR3 bases: TGTGCCAGCAGTACCACTAACGTGGAGACCCAGTACTTC.

This clone is medium-sized (0.01 to 0.1%) in the sample. The chain uses TRBV4-2 and TRBJ2-1; 8 bases line up with TRBD1. This CDR3 comprises 15 residues. J was trimmed by 3 bases and V by 4 bases; bases with no gene match: 5. The germline V gene has CDR1 LGHNA and CDR2 YNFKEQ. CDR3 sequence reads: CASSPGTGDYNEQFF. The CDR3 coding sequence is TGTGCCAGCAGCCCAGGGACAGGCGACTACAATGAGCAGTTCTTC.

J is TRBJ1-1 and V is TRBV28; D perhaps matches TRBD1 (5 bases). V was pared by 7 bases and J by 1 base, with 10 bases between. The CDR3 is made up of 13 amino acids. Germline V lookup: CDR1 MDHEN, CDR2 SYDVKM. The CDR3 sequence is CASTLGGNTEAFF. The CDR3 DNA is TGTGCCAGCACCCTCGGGGGGAACACTGAAGCTTTCTTT.

V is TRBV15 and J is TRBJ1-6; TRBD1 aligns across 10 bases. There are 17 residues in the CDR3. J was trimmed by 9 bases and V by 0 bases; bases with no gene match: 8. From germline, CDR1 is LNHNV and CDR2 YYDKDF (reference sequence). Here the CDR3 DNA reads TGTGCCACCAGCAGAGAGACAGGGGGCTTAATGAGTTCACCCCTCCACTTT. Its protein is CATSRETGGLMSSPLHF. The complete variable domain, with remaining parts taken from reference TRBV15 and TRBJ1-6, reads DAMVIQNPRYQVTQFGKPVTLSCSQTLNHNVMYWYQQKSSQAPKLLFHYYDKDFNNEADTPDNFQSRRPNTSFCFLDIRSPGLGDTAMYLCATSRETGGLMSSPLHFGNGTRLTVT.

V gene TRBV5-4 combines with J gene TRBJ1-4; 9 nucleotides line up with TRBD1. J lost 7 bases, V lost 4 bases, and 5 bases had no gene match. The CDR3 contains 14 residues. The germline V gene encodes CDR1 SGHNT and CDR2 YYREEE (reference sequence). The CDR3 DNA follows: TGTGCCAGCAGCCCGGACAGGGGAAGTGAAAAACTGTTTTTT. Amino acids: CASSPDRGSEKLFF.

The rearrangement joins TRBV7-2 to TRBJ1-2, with D perhaps matching TRBD1 (5 bases). CDR1 and CDR2 from the germline V gene are SGHTA and FQGNSA. The CDR3 covers 14 residues. Trimming took off 1 base at V and 4 bases at J, with 10 bases between the two ends. Written as DNA, the CDR3 is TGTGCCAGCAGCTTAGTGGAGGGGACCTATGGCTACACCTTC. It specifies CASSLVEGTYGYTF.

DNA for the CDR3: TGTGCCAGTAGTACATCCGGGACAGATAACTATGGCTACACCTTC. Translating gives CASSTSGTDNYGYTF. V is TRBV19 and J is TRBJ1-2; TRBD1 agrees at 7 bases. The V segment lost 4 bases and the J segment 1 base; nucleotides outside the gene matches: 6. Germline values: CDR1 LNHDA, CDR2 SQIVND (reference sequence). The CDR3 extends over 15 amino acids.

The chain is built from TRBV4-3 and TRBJ1-5; no clear D. CDR1 and CDR2 from the germline V gene are LGHNA and YSLEER. Trimming took 0 bases from V and 5 from J, leaving 5 bases between them. CDR3 length: 13 amino acids. CDR3 region: CASSQEIDQPQHF. In DNA form, the CDR3 reads TGCGCCAGCAGCCAAGAAATCGATCAGCCCCAGCATTTT.

This chain uses TRBV18 with TRBJ1-3, with D perhaps TRBD1 (5 bases). Between the trimmed V and J ends, which lost 3 bases and 0 bases, there was a span of 15 bases. The CDR3 is 17 residues long. The germline CDR1 and CDR2 sequences are KGHSH and LQKENI. As DNA, the CDR3 is TGTGCCAGCTCACCCAACCGACAAGGGACCTCTGGAAACACCATATATTTT. This codes for CASSPNRQGTSGNTIYF.